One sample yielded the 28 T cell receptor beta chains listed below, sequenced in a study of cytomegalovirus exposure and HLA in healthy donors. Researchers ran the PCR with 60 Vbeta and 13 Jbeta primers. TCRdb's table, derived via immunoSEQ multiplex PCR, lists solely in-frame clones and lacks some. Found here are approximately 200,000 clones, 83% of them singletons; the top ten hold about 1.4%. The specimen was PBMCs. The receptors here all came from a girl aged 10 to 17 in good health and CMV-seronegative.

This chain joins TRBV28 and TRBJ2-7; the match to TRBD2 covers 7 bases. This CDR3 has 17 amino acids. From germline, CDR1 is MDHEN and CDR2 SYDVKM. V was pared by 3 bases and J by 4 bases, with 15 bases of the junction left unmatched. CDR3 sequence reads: CASSFDGGGGTAYEQYF. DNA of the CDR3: TGTGCCAGCAGTTTTGACGGTGGGGGAGGGACGGCTTACGAGCAGTACTTC.

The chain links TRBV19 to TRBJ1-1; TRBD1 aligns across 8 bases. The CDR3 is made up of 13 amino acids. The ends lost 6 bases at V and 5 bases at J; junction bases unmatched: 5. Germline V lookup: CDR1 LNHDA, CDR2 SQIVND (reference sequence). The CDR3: CASRGQGGTEAFF. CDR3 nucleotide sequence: TGTGCCAGTAGAGGACAGGGTGGTACTGAAGCTTTCTTT.

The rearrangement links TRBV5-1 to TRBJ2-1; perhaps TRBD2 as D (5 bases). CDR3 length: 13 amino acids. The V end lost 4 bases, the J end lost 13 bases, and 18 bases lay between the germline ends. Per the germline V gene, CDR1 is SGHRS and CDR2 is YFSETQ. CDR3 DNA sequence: TGCGCCAGCAGCCTGGAGGATCGGAGCCAACAGTTCTTC. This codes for CASSLEDRSQQFF.

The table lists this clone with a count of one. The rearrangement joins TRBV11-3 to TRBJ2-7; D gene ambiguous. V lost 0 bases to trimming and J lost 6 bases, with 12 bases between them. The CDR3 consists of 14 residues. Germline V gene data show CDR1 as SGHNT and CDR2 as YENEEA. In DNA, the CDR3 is TGTGCCAGCAGCTTAGACAGAGAGGCGTCCGAGCAGTACTTC. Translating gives CASSLDREASEQYF.

The DNA for the CDR3 is TGTGCCAGCAGTTTCTCCCCGCCACAGGGGGCTAGTGAAGCTTTCTTT. Translation gives CASSFSPPQGASEAFF. The V gene is TRBV27, the J gene TRBJ1-1; 9 nucleotides line up with TRBD1. J gave up 7 bases and V 3 bases, and 12 bases lay outside the gene matches. This CDR3 has 16 amino acids. The germline V gene encodes CDR1 MNHEY and CDR2 SMNVEV (reference sequence).

The CDR3 DNA reads as TGTGCCAGCAGTTACTCCGACAGGGGGCTTTTAGGCTACACCTTC. It specifies CASSYSDRGLLGYTF. The chain links TRBV6-5 to TRBJ1-2, with TRBD1 matching 10 bases. V shed 0 bases and J 8 bases; nucleotides not matched to a gene: 6. The V gene's germline CDR1 is MNHEY and CDR2 SVGAGI. CDR3 length: 15 residues.

CDR3 nucleotides: TGTGCCAGTACCCAATGGGGACTAGCGGGCTCCTACAATGAGCAGTTCTTC. It is translated as CASTQWGLAGSYNEQFF. The rearrangement links TRBV19 to TRBJ2-1, with TRBD2 matching 12 bases. The V gene's germline CDR1 is LNHDA and CDR2 SQIVND (reference sequence). The length of the CDR3 is 17 residues. Trimming cost V 7 bases and J 0 bases; bases outside gene matches: 7.

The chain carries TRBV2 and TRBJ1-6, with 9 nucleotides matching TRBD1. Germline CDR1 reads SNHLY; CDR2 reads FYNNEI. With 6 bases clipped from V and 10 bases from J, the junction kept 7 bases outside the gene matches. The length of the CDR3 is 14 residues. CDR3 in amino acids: CASRAQGARSPLHF. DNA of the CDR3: TGTGCCAGCAGGGCACAGGGGGCAAGATCACCCCTCCACTTT.

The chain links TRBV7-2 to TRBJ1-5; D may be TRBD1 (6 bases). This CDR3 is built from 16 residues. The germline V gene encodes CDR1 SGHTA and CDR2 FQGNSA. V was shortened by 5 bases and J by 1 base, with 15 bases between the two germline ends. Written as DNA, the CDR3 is TGTGCCAGCAGCGATACCGGGACAAGGAGCAATCAGCCCCAGCATTTT. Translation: CASSDTGTRSNQPQHF.

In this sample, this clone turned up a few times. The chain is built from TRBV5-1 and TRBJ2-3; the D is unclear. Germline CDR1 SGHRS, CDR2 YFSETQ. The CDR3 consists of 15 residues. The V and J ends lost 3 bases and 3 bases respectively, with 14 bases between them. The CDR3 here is CASSWAFKVTDTQYF. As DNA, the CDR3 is TGCGCCAGCAGCTGGGCCTTTAAGGTTACAGATACGCAGTATTTT.

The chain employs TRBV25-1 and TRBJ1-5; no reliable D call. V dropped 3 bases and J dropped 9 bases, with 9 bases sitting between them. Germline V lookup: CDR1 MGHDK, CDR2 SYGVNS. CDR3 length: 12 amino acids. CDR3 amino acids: CASSDGERPQHF. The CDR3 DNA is TGTGCCAGCAGTGATGGGGAGCGGCCCCAGCATTTT.

The CDR3 sequence: CASSVAQGDEQYF. DNA of the CDR3: TGTGCCAGCAGCGTCGCCCAGGGCGACGAGCAGTACTTC. V usage is TRBV7-3 and J usage is TRBJ2-7, with D perhaps TRBD1 (5 bases). CDR1 is SGHTA, CDR2 FQGTGA, per germline. V was cut by 5 bases and J by 5 bases, with 13 bases left in between. The CDR3 consists of 13 residues.

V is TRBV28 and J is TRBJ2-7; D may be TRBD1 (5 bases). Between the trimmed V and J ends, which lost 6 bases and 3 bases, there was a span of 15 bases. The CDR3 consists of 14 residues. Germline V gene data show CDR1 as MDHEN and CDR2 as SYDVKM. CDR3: CASSQTVDIYEQYF. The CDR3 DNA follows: TGTGCCAGCAGCCAGACAGTGGATATCTACGAGCAGTACTTC.

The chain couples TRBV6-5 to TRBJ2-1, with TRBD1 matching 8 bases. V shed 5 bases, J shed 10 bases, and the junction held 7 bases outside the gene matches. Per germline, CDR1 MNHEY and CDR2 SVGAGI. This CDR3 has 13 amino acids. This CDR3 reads CASSQTDRAEQFF. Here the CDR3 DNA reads TGTGCCAGCAGTCAAACGGACAGGGCGGAGCAGTTCTTC.

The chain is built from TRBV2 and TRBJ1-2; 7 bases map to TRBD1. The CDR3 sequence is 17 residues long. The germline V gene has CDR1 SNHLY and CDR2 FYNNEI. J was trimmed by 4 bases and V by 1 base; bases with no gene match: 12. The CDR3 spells CASSEDWETGSVYGYTF. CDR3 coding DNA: TGTGCCAGCAGTGAAGATTGGGAGACAGGGTCAGTCTATGGCTACACCTTC.

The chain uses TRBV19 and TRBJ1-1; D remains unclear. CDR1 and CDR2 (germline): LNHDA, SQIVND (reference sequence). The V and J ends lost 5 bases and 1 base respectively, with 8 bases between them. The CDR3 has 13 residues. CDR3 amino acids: CASSQTQNTEAFF. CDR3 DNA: TGTGCCAGTAGTCAAACACAGAACACTGAAGCTTTCTTT.

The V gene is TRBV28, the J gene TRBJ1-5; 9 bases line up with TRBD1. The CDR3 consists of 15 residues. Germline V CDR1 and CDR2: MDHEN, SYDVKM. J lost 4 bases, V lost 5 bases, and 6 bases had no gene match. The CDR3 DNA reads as TGTGCCAGCAGTGTGGGGACAGGGAATAATCAGCCCCAGCATTTT. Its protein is CASSVGTGNNQPQHF.

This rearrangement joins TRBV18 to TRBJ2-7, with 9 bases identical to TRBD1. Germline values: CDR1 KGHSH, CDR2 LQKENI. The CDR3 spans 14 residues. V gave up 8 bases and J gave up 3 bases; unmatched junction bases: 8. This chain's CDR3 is CASRLTGGDYEQYF. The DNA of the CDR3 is TGTGCCAGCCGACTGACAGGGGGGGACTACGAGCAGTACTTC.

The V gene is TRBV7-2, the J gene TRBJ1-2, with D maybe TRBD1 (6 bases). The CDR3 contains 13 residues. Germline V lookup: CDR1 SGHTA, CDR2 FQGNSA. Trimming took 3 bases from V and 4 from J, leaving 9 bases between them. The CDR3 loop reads CASSFRQVYGYTF. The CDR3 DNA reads TGTGCCAGCAGCTTCAGACAGGTCTATGGCTACACCTTC.

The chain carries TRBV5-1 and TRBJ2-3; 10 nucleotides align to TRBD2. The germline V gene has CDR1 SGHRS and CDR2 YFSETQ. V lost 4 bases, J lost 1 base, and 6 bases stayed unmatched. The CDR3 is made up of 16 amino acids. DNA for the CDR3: TGCGCCAGCAGCGTTGGGGGGACTAGCGGCACAGATACGCAGTATTTT. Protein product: CASSVGGTSGTDTQYF. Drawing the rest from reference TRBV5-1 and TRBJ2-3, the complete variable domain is KAGVTQTPRYLIKTRGQQVTLSCSPISGHRSVSWYQQTPGQGLQFLFEYFSETQRNKGNFPGRFSGRQFSNSRSEMNVSTLELGDSALYLCASSVGGTSGTDTQYFGPGTRLTVL.

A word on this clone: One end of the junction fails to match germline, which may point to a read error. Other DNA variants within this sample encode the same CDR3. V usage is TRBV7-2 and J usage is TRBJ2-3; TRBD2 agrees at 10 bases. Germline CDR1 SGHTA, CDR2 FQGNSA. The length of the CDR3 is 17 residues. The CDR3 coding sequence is TGTGCCAGCAGCAAATTAGCGGGGGGCACAAGCACAGATACACAGTATTTT. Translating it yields CASSKLAGGTSTDTQYF.

CDR3 sequence reads: CSFEAGYNEQFF. DNA of the CDR3: TGCAGTTTCGAGGCGGGCTACAATGAGCAGTTCTTC. This sequence joins TRBV29-1 and TRBJ2-1; a possible D gene is TRBD2 (5 bases). CDR3 length: 12 residues. Germline V gene lookup returns CDR1 SQVTM and CDR2 ANQGSEA.

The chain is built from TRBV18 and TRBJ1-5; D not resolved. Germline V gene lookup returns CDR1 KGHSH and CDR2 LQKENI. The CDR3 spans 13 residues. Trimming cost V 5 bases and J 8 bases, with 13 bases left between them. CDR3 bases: TGTGCCAGCTCATTGAGCCGGGGTGAGCCCCAGCATTTT. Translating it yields CASSLSRGEPQHF.

The CDR3 here is CASSLLLGRGNEQFF. Written as DNA, the CDR3 is TGTGCCAGCAGCTTGTTGCTGGGGCGGGGGAATGAGCAGTTCTTC. V is TRBV5-8 and J is TRBJ2-1, with 7 bases aligning to TRBD2. From germline, CDR1 is SGHTS and CDR2 YDEGEE. The CDR3 has 15 residues. Germline trimming cut 1 base from V and 7 bases from J; bases unmatched to any gene: 8.

In nucleotides, the CDR3 is TGTGCCAGCAGTTACAGACAGGGGATCAATCAGCCCCAGCATTTT. Amino acid sequence: CASSYRQGINQPQHF. The rearrangement joins TRBV6-5 to TRBJ1-5; TRBD1 matches 8 bases. CDR3 length: 15 residues. Germline V gene sequence: CDR1 MNHEY, CDR2 SVGAGI. Trimming cost V 2 bases and J 3 bases; bases outside gene matches: 3.

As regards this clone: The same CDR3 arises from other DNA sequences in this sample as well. As DNA, the CDR3 is TGTGCCAGCAGTTTAACAGGGAGCTACGAGCAGTACTTC. Its protein is CASSLTGSYEQYF. This rearrangement joins TRBV27 to TRBJ2-7; D perhaps matches TRBD1 (6 bases). Germline assignment: CDR1 MNHEY and CDR2 SMNVEV (reference sequence). The CDR3 totals 13 residues. The ends were cut back, 2 bases at V and 3 bases at J, with 8 bases in the middle.

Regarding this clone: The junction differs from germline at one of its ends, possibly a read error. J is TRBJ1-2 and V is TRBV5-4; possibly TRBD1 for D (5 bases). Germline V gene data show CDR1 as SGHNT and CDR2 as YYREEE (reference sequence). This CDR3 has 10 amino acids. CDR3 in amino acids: CASSPPSGGF. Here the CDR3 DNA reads TGTGCCAGCAGCCCTCCCTCGGGGGGCTTC.

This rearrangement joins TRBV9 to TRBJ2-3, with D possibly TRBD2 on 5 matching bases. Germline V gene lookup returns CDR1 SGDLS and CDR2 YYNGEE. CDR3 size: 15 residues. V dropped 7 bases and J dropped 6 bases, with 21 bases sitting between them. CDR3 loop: CASSLTPGLRDTQYF. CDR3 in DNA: TGTGCCAGCTCATTAACGCCCGGACTCAGGGATACGCAGTATTTT. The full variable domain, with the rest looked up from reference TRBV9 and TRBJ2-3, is DSGVTQTPKHLITATGQRVTLRCSPRSGDLSVYWYQQSLDQGLQFLIQYYNGEERAKGNILERFSAQQFPDLHSELNLSSLELGDSALYFCASSLTPGLRDTQYFGPGTRLTVL.